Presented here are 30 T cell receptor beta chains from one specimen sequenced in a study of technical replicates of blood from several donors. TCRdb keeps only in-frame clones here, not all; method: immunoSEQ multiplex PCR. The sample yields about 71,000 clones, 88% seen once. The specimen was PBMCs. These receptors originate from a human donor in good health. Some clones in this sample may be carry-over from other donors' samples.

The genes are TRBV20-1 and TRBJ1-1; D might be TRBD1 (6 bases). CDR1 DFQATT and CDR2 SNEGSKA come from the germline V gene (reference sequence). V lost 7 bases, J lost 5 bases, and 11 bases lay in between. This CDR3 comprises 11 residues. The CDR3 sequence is CSEGRGTEAFF. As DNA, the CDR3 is TGCAGTGAGGGGAGGGGGACTGAAGCTTTCTTT.

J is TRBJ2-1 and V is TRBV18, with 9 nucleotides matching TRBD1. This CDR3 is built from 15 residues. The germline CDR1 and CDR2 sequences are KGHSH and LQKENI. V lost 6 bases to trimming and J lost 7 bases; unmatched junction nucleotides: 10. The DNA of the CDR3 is TGTGCCAGCTCTCCGAGTACAGGGGGCCGGAATGAGCAGTTCTTC. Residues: CASSPSTGGRNEQFF. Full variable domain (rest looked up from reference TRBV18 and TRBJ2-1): NAGVMQNPRHLVRRRGQEARLRCSPMKGHSHVYWYRQLPEEGLKFMVYLQKENIIDESGMPKERFSAEFPKEGPSILRIQQVVRGDSAAYFCASSPSTGGRNEQFFGPGTRLTVL.

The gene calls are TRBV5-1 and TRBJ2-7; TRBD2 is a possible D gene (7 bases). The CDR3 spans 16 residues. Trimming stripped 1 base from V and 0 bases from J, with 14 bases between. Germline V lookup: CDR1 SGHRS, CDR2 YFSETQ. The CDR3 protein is CASSLSMAGASYEQYF. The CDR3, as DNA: TGCGCCAGCAGCTTGAGTATGGCGGGGGCCTCCTACGAGCAGTACTTC.

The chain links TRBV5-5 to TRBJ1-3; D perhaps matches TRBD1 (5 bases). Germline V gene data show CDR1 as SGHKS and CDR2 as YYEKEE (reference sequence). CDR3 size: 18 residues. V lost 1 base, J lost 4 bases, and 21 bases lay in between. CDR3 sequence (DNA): TGTGCCAGCAGCTTGATGCAGGGTCTCATACAAGCCGGAAACACCATATATTTT. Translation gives CASSLMQGLIQAGNTIYF. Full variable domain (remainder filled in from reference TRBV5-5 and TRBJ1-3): DAGVTQSPTHLIKTRGQQVTLRCSPISGHKSVSWYQQVLGQGPQFIFQYYEKEERGRGNFPDRFSARQFPNYSSELNVNALLLGDSALYLCASSLMQGLIQAGNTIYFGEGSWLTVV.

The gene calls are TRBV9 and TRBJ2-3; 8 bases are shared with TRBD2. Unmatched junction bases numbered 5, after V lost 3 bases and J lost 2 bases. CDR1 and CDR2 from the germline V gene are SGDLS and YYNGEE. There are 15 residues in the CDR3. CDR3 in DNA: TGTGCCAGCAGCGGTAGCGGGACCTTCACAGATACGCAGTATTTT. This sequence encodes CASSGSGTFTDTQYF.

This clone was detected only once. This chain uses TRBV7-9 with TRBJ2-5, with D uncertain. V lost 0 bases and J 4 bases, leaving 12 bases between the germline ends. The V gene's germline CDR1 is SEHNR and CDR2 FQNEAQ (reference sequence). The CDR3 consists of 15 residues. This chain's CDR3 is CASSLALTSGETQYF. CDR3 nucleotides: TGTGCCAGCAGCTTAGCTCTAACCTCGGGAGAGACCCAGTACTTC. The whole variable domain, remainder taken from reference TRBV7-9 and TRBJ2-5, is DTGVSQNPRHKITKRGQNVTFRCDPISEHNRLYWYRQTLGQGPEFLTYFQNEAQLEKSRLLSDRFSAERPKGSFSTLEIQRTEQGDSAMYLCASSLALTSGETQYFGPGTRLLVL.

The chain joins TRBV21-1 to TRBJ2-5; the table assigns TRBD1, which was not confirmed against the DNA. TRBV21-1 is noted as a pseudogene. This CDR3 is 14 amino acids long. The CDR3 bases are TGTGCCAGCAGCAAGGGACAGATCCAAGAGACCCAGTACTTC. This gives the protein CASSKGQIQETQYF.

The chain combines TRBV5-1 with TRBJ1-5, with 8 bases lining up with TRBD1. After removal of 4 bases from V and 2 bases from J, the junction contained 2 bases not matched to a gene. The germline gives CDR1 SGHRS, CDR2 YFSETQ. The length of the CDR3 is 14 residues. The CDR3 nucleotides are TGCGCCAGCAGCCCGGGACAGGGCAATCAGCCCCAGCATTTT. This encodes CASSPGQGNQPQHF.

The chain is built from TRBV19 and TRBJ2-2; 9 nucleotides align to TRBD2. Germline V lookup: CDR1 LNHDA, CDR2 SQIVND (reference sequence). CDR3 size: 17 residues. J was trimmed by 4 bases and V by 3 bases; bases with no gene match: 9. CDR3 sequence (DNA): TGTGCCAGTAGTATGTACCTAGCGGGATGGAGCACCGGGGAGCTGTTTTTT. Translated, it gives CASSMYLAGWSTGELFF.

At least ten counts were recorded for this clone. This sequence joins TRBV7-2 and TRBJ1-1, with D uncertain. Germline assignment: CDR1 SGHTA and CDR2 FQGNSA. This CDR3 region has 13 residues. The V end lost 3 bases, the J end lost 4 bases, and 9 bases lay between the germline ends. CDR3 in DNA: TGTGCCAGCAGCTTCGTCCGTAGCACTGAAGCTTTCTTT. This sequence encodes CASSFVRSTEAFF.

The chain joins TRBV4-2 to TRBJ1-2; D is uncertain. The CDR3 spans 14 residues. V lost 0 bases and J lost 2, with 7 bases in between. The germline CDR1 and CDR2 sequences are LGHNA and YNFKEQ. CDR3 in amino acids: CASSQDPGNYGYTF. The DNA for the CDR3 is TGTGCCAGCAGCCAAGATCCGGGGAACTATGGCTACACCTTC.

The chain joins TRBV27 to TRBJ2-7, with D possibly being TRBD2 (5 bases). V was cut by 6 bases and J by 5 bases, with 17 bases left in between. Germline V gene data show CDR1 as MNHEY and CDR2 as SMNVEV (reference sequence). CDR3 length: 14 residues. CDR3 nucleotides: TGTGCCAGCAGCTTGCCGGGGAGCATGAACGAGCAGTACTTC. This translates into CASSLPGSMNEQYF.

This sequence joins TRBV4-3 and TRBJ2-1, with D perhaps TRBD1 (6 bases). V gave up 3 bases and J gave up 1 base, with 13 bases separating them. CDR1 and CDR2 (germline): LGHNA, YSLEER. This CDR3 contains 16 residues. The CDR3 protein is CASSQAGVESYNEQFF. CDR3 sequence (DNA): TGCGCCAGCAGCCAGGCAGGGGTCGAGTCCTACAATGAGCAGTTCTTC.

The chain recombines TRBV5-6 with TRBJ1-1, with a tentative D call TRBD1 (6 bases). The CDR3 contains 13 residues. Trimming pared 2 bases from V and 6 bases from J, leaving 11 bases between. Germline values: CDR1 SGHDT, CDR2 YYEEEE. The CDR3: CASSFVGGPEAFF. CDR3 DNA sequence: TGTGCCAGCAGCTTTGTTGGGGGCCCTGAAGCTTTCTTT.

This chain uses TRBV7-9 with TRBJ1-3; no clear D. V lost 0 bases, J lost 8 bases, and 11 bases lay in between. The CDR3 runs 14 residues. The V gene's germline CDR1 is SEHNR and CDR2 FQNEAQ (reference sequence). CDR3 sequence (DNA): TGTGCCAGCAGCTTAGCAACCGGCGAGGACACCATATATTTT. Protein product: CASSLATGEDTIYF.

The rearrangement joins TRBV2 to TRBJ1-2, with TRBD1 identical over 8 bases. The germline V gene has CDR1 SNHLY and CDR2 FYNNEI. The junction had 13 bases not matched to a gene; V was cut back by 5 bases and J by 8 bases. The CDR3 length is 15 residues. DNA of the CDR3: TGTGCCAGCAGTAGAGAAGGACAGGGAATGGAAGGCTACACCTTC. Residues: CASSREGQGMEGYTF.

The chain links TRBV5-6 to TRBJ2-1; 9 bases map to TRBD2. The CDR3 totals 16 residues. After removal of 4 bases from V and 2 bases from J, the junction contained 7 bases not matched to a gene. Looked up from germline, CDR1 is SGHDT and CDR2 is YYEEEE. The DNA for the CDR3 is TGTGCCAGCAGCCGACCTGGCGGGGGGGCCTACAATGAGCAGTTCTTC. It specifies CASSRPGGGAYNEQFF.

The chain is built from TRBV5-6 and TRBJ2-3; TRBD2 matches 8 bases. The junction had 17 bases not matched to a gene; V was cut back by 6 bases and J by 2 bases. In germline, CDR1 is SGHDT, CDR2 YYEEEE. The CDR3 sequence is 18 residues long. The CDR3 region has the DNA TGTGCCAGCATCAGCGCGGGGGGCCCCCCGAGCAACACAGATACGCAGTATTTT. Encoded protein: CASISAGGPPSNTDTQYF. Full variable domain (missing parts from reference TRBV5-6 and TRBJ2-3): DAGVTQSPTHLIKTRGQQVTLRCSPKSGHDTVSWYQQALGQGPQFIFQYYEEEERQRGNFPDRFSGHQFPNYSSELNVNALLLGDSALYLCASISAGGPPSNTDTQYFGPGTRLTVL.

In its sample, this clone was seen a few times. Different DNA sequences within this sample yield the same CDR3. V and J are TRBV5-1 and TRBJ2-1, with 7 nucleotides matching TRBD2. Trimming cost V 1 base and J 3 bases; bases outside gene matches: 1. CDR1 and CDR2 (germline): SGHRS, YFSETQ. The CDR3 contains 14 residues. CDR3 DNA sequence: TGCGCCAGCAGCTTGACGGGGGGCTACAATGAGCAGTTCTTC. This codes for CASSLTGGYNEQFF.

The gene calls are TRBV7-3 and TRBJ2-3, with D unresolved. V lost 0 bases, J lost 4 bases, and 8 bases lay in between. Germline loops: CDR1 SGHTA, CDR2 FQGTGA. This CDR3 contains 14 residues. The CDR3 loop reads CASSLTPPADTQYF. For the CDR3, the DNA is TGTGCCAGCAGCTTAACGCCCCCAGCAGATACGCAGTATTTT.

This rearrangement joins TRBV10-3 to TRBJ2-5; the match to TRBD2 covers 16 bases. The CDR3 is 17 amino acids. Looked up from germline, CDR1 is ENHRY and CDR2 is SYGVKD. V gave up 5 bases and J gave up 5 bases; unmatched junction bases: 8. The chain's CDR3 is CAISSGTSGGARETQYF. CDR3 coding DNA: TGTGCCATCAGTTCCGGGACTAGCGGGGGGGCCAGGGAGACCCAGTACTTC.

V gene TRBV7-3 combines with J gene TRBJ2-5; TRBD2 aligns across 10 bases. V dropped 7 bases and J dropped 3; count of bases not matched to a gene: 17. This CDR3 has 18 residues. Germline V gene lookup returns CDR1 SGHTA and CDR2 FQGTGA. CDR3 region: CASTNPIGASGRKETQYF. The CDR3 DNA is TGTGCCAGCACCAACCCAATCGGGGCTAGCGGGAGAAAAGAGACCCAGTACTTC.

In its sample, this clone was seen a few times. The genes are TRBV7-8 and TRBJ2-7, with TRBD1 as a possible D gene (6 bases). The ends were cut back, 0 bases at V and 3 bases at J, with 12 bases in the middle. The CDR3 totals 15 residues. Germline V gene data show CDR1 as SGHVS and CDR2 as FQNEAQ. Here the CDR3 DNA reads TGTGCCAGCAGCTTAGCCCCGGGACAAGACTACGAGCAGTACTTC. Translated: CASSLAPGQDYEQYF.

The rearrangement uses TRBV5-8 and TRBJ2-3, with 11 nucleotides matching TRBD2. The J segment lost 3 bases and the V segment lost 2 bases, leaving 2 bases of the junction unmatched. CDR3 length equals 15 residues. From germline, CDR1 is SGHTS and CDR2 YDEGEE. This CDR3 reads CASSFSGRVTDTQYF. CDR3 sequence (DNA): TGTGCCAGCAGCTTTAGCGGGAGGGTTACAGATACGCAGTATTTT. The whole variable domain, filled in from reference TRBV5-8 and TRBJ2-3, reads EAGVTQSPTHLIKTRGQQATLRCSPISGHTSVYWYQQALGLGLQFLLWYDEGEERNRGNFPPRFSGRQFPNYSSELNVNALELEDSALYLCASSFSGRVTDTQYFGPGTRLTVL.

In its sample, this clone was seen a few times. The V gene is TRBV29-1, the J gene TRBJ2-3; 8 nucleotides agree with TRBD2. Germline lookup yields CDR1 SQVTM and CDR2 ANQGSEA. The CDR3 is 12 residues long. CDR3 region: CTISGGTDTQYF. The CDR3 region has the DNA TGCACCATTAGCGGGGGCACAGATACGCAGTATTTT.

The CDR3 DNA is TGTGCCAGCAGTTACAACGCGGGGAACTCTGGAAACACCATATATTTT. Protein sequence: CASSYNAGNSGNTIYF. The chain carries TRBV6-6 and TRBJ1-3; no reliable D call. Germline CDR1 is MNHNY and CDR2 is SVGAGI (reference sequence). The length of the CDR3 is 16 residues. The germline V and J ends were trimmed by 2 bases and 0 bases, with 11 bases remaining between them.

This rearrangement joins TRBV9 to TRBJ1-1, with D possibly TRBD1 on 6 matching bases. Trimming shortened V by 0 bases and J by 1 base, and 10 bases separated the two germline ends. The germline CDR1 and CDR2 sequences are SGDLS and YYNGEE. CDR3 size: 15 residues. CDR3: CASSVGGGWNTEAFF. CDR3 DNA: TGTGCCAGCAGCGTAGGTGGGGGCTGGAACACTGAAGCTTTCTTT.

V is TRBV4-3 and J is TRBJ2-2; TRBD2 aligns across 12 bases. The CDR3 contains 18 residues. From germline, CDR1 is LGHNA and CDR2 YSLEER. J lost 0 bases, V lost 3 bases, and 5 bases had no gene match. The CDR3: CASSQASGGDANTGELFF. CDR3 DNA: TGCGCCAGCAGCCAGGCTAGCGGGGGGGACGCGAACACCGGGGAGCTGTTTTTT.

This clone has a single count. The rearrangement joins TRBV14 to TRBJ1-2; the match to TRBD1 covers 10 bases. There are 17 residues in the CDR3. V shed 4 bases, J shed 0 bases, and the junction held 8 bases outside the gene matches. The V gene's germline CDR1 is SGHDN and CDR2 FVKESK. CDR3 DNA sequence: TGTGCCAGCAGCCTAAGGGCCGGGACAGGGGCTAACTATGGCTACACCTTC. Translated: CASSLRAGTGANYGYTF. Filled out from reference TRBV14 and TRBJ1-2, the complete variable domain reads EAGVTQFPSHSVIEKGQTVTLRCDPISGHDNLYWYRRVMGKEIKFLLHFVKESKQDESGMPNNRFLAERTGGTYSTLKVQPAELEDSGVYFCASSLRAGTGANYGYTFGSGTRLTVV.

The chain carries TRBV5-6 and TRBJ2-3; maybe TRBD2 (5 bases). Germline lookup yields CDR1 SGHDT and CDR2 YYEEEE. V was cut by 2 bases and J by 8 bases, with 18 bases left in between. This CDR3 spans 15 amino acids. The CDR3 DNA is TGTGCCAGCAGCTTATTCTCATCCCGGGGAAGTACGCAGTATTTT. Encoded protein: CASSLFSSRGSTQYF.